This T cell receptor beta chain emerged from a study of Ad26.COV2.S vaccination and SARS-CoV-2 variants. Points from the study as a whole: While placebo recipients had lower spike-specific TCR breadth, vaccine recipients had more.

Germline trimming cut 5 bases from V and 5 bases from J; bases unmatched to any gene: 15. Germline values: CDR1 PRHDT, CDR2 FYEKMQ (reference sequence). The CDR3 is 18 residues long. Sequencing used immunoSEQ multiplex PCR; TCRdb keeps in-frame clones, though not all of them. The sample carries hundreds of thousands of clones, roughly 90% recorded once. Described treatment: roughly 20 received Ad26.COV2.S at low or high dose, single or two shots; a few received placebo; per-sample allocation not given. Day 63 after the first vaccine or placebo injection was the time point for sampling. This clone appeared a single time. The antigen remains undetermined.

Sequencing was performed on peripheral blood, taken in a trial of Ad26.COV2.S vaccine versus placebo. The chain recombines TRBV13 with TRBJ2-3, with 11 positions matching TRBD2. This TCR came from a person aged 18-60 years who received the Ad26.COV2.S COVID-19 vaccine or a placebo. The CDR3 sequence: CASSTKRDSGGAQDTQYF. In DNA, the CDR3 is TGTGCCAGCAGCACAAAACGAGATAGCGGGGGGGCCCAAGATACGCAGTATTTT.